The 9 T cell receptor beta chains below all came from one sample that was sequenced in a study of shared clonotypes between healthy human individuals. Clones were read by immunoSEQ multiplex PCR, and TCRdb kept only the in-frame ones, dropping some. The sample has fewer than 2.5 million clones; 93% are singletons. The specimen was naive CD4+ T cells from PBMCs. Subset reported: CD45RA+ positively selected. These TCRs come from a man younger than 35 in good health. Some clones in this sample may be carry-over from other donors' samples.

V usage is TRBV7-9 and J usage is TRBJ2-7; unclear D gene. This CDR3 has 12 residues. V was trimmed by 2 bases and J by 5 bases, leaving 7 bases between them. The germline CDR1 and CDR2 sequences are SEHNR and FQNEAQ (reference sequence). CDR3 sequence: CASSLSVNEQYF. For the CDR3, the DNA is TGTGCCAGCAGCTTATCCGTAAACGAGCAGTACTTC.

This chain joins TRBV11-2 and TRBJ2-7; no clear D. V lost 7 bases and J lost 3, with 13 bases in between. This CDR3 is 13 amino acids long. Germline CDR1 reads SGHAT; CDR2 reads FQNNGV. The CDR3 loop reads CASIPSGFYEQYF. The DNA of the CDR3 is TGTGCCAGCATTCCGTCCGGGTTCTACGAGCAGTACTTC.

The chain couples TRBV5-1 to TRBJ2-1; D is undetermined. V lost 4 bases and J lost 7, with 18 bases in between. CDR1 is SGHRS and CDR2 is YFSETQ in the germline V gene. This CDR3 contains 15 residues. In DNA form, the CDR3 reads TGCGCCAGCAGCCCCCGGCGTTCTCTGTTGAATGAGCAGTTCTTC. Translation gives CASSPRRSLLNEQFF. The whole variable domain, filled in from reference TRBV5-1 and TRBJ2-1, reads KAGVTQTPRYLIKTRGQQVTLSCSPISGHRSVSWYQQTPGQGLQFLFEYFSETQRNKGNFPGRFSGRQFSNSRSEMNVSTLELGDSALYLCASSPRRSLLNEQFFGPGTRLTVL.

CDR3 coding DNA: TGTGCCAGCAGTTTACGCGACCGGGAGACCCAGTACTTC. Translating it yields CASSLRDRETQYF. The chain couples TRBV27 to TRBJ2-5; D uncertain. This CDR3 has 13 amino acids. Between the trimmed V and J ends, which lost 2 bases and 5 bases, there was a span of 9 bases. The germline V gene has CDR1 MNHEY and CDR2 SMNVEV (reference sequence).

This chain links TRBV11-2 with TRBJ2-7, with D unclear. There are 14 residues in the CDR3. V was pared by 1 base and J by 6 bases, with 13 bases between. From germline, CDR1 is SGHAT and CDR2 FQNNGV. The CDR3 here is CASSLGTPMFEQYF. CDR3 DNA: TGTGCCAGCAGCTTAGGGACGCCTATGTTCGAGCAGTACTTC.

This clone was counted a few times. Different DNA sequences within this sample yield the same CDR3. The gene calls are TRBV28 and TRBJ1-2; D remains unclear. CDR3 length equals 13 residues. In germline, CDR1 is MDHEN, CDR2 SYDVKM. V was trimmed by 2 bases and J by 0 bases, leaving 4 bases between them. CDR3 DNA: TGTGCCAGCAGTTTAGGGTCTAACTATGGCTACACCTTC. This sequence encodes CASSLGSNYGYTF.

V gene TRBV5-1 combines with J gene TRBJ2-1, with D perhaps given as TRBD1 or TRBD2 (5 bases each). The CDR3 length is 14 residues. From germline, CDR1 is SGHRS and CDR2 YFSETQ. V shed 1 base and J shed 9 bases, with 14 bases lying between them. CDR3 bases: TGCGCCAGCAGCTTGTTGAGGGGTCAGGGTGAGCAGTTCTTC. Protein sequence: CASSLLRGQGEQFF. The whole variable domain, remainder taken from reference TRBV5-1 and TRBJ2-1, is KAGVTQTPRYLIKTRGQQVTLSCSPISGHRSVSWYQQTPGQGLQFLFEYFSETQRNKGNFPGRFSGRQFSNSRSEMNVSTLELGDSALYLCASSLLRGQGEQFFGPGTRLTVL.

This clone has only one observation. This chain links TRBV30 with TRBJ1-3, with 7 bases identical to TRBD1. The CDR3 covers 15 residues. The trim removed 5 bases at V and 1 base at J, leaving 8 bases unmatched. In germline, CDR1 is GTSNPN, CDR2 SVGIG (reference sequence). The CDR3 loop is CAWSLTGASGNTIYF. The DNA for the CDR3 is TGTGCCTGGTCCCTAACAGGGGCTTCTGGAAACACCATATATTTT.

CDR3 nucleotide sequence: TGCGCCAGCAGCTCTTCAGGGGCCAACGAGCAGTACTTC. Encoded protein: CASSSSGANEQYF. The chain links TRBV5-1 to TRBJ2-7, with D perhaps TRBD1 (6 bases). Germline V gene data show CDR1 as SGHRS and CDR2 as YFSETQ. With 3 bases removed from V and 5 bases from J, the gap between germline ends came to 12 bases. This CDR3 region has 13 residues.